Listed below are T cell receptor beta chains from one sample, sequenced in a study of blood T cell repertoires in COVID-19. The table came from immunoSEQ multiplex PCR; TCRdb's copy has only in-frame clones and leaves some out. The table has fewer than 300,000 clones, around 87% seen once; the top ten hold 2% to 2.5%. The sequencing input was peripheral blood. Receptor source: a woman in her forties or fifties with acute or convalescent COVID-19. Each CDR3 is given with its conserved first and last residue. Each record gives: J gene, V gene, clone size, D gene, CDR3 DNA, CDR3 protein. A D gene is named only where the DNA matches it firmly. Size values are once, few and many counts, or a class for expanded clones, and some rows have none.

>TRBJ2-1|TRBV2|-|-
TGTGCCAGCACCGCGGGACCCCCAGCACTTACCCTGCAGTTCTTC
CASTAGPPALTLQFF
>TRBJ1-3|TRBV28|-|TRBD1
TGTGCCAGTCATCCCGCCGACAGGGACGACACCATATATTTT
CASHPADRDDTIYF
>TRBJ1-4|TRBV9|-|-
TGTGCCAGCAGCGTGGGCAATACAGGGTTTGAAAAACTGTTTTTT
CASSVGNTGFEKLFF
>TRBJ2-5|TRBV29-1|-|-
TGCAGCGTTGAAGATCGAGTCCTAAACCGGGAGACCCAGTACTTC
CSVEDRVLNRETQYF
>TRBJ1-2|TRBV21-1|once|-
TGTGCCAGCAGCAAACCGGGACAGGGTTATGGCTACACCTTC
CASSKPGQGYGYTF
>TRBJ1-2|TRBV4-2|-|-
TGTGCCAGCAGCCAAGTGGGCTCACAGGGATCCGGGTCAAACTATGGCTACACCTTC
CASSQVGSQGSGSNYGYTF
>TRBJ1-1|TRBV30|few|TRBD1
TGTGCCTGGAGTAACAGGGGGACCCCTGAAGCTTTCTTT
CAWSNRGTPEAFF
>TRBJ1-2|TRBV3-1/TRBV3-2|-|-
TGTGCCAGCAGCCAAGAGGGCACGGGGGGCGGCTACACCTTC
CASSQEGTGGGYTF
>TRBJ2-7|TRBV25-1|-|TRBD2
TGTGCCAGCAGTGAACGTGGGGGACTAGCGGGCTACGAGCAGTACTTC
CASSERGGLAGYEQYF
>TRBJ1-1|TRBV6-5|-|-
TGTGCCAGCAGTCCGGGTCCCGCGGACACTGAAGCTTTCTTT
CASSPGPADTEAFF
>TRBJ2-3|TRBV10-2|-|-
TGCGCCAGCAGTGACAGGCCCTACACAGATACGCAGTATTTT
CASSDRPYTDTQYF
>TRBJ2-3|TRBV11-2|-|TRBD1
TGTGCCAGCAGCACGGACAGGGCCGGAGATACGCAGTATTTT
CASSTDRAGDTQYF
>TRBJ2-5|TRBV9|-|TRBD1
TGTGCCAGCAGCTCCGTGGACAGGGCTGGGACCCAGTACTTC
CASSSVDRAGTQYF
>TRBJ1-3|TRBV6-5|-|TRBD1
TGTGCCAGCAGAATTACCTTGACAGGGGGCTCCATATATTTT
CASRITLTGGSIYF
>TRBJ1-1|TRBV28|few|-
TGTGCCAGCAGTTTAGTACAGGGTGGAACTGAAGCTTTCTTT
CASSLVQGGTEAFF
>TRBJ2-1|TRBV5-1|few|TRBD2
TGCGCCAGCAGCCCCTCTGGGACTACCTACTACAATGAGCAGTTCTTC
CASSPSGTTYYNEQFF
>TRBJ1-3|TRBV2|once|TRBD1
TGTGCCACCGCGACAGGGGCTGGAAACACCATATATTTT
CATATGAGNTIYF
>TRBJ2-1|TRBV5-1|-|-
TGCGCCAGCAGCCCCCAGGGGGGCCGGGGGCAGGGGTCCTACAATGAGCAGTTCTTC
CASSPQGGRGQGSYNEQFF
>TRBJ1-4|TRBV19|-|-
TGTGCCAGGGTGGCGGACTCAACTAATGAAAAACTGTTTTTT
CARVADSTNEKLFF
>TRBJ2-3|TRBV15|-|TRBD1
TGTGCCACCAGCAGAGTTCGACAGGGGGTCCGCACAGATACGCAGTATTTT
CATSRVRQGVRTDTQYF
>TRBJ2-2|TRBV28|-|TRBD1
TGTGCCAGCAGTAGCGACAGGGTGATTACCGGGGAGCTGTTTTTT
CASSSDRVITGELFF
>TRBJ1-1|TRBV21-1|-|-
TGTGCCAGCAGCAAAGATCGGTGGAACACTGAAGCTTTCTTT
CASSKDRWNTEAFF
>TRBJ2-3|TRBV5-1|-|TRBD1
TGCGCCAGCAGCCCGGACAGGGCTGGAGATACGCAGTATTTT
CASSPDRAGDTQYF
>TRBJ2-1|TRBV12-3/TRBV12-4|-|-
TGTGCCAGCAGTTCAGACCCCCGTCGGGTCTTC
CASSSDPRRVF
>TRBJ2-7|TRBV2|-|TRBD1
TGTGCCAGCAGAGGGGACAGCGCCTACGAGCAGTACTTC
CASRGDSAYEQYF
>TRBJ2-7|TRBV7-9|-|-
TGTGCCAGCAGCTTAGCGTGGACACCGGTCGTGTACTTC
CASSLAWTPVVYF
>TRBJ1-3|TRBV4-2|once|-
TGTGCCAGCAGCCAAGATGACTGGAGGGCATCTGGAAACACCATATATTTT
CASSQDDWRASGNTIYF
>TRBJ1-3|TRBV6-5|-|-
TGTGCCAGCAGTTCTGGGCTCGGAAGCTCTGGAAACACCATATATTTT
CASSSGLGSSGNTIYF
>TRBJ2-1|TRBV27|few|-
TGTGCCAGCAGTTTTCCCCGGGGTTCCGAGCAGTTCTTC
CASSFPRGSEQFF
>TRBJ2-1|TRBV5-1|once|TRBD1
TGCGCCAGCAGCTCCGGGACAGGGACCGGTGAGCAGTTCTTC
CASSSGTGTGEQFF
>TRBJ2-2|TRBV3-1/TRBV3-2|-|TRBD2
TGTGCCAGCAGCCAATCCGGACTAGCGGGTACCGGGGAGCTGTTTTTT
CASSQSGLAGTGELFF
>TRBJ1-5|TRBV6-2/TRBV6-3|-|TRBD1
TGTGCCAGCAGTCGACTCCGGGACAGTGGTAGCCAGCCCCAGCATTTT
CASSRLRDSGSQPQHF
>TRBJ2-1|TRBV6-4|-|TRBD2
TGTGCCAGCAGTAAGGGACTAGCCTCCTACAATGAGCAGTTCTTC
CASSKGLASYNEQFF
>TRBJ2-3|TRBV5-1|-|-
TGCGCCAGCAGCTTGTTCACTGACTCAGATACGCAGTATTTT
CASSLFTDSDTQYF
>TRBJ2-1|TRBV5-4|-|-
TGTGCCAGCAGCTTCGCTAGTTCGGGGTACAATGAGCAGTTCTTC
CASSFASSGYNEQFF
>TRBJ2-1|TRBV27|-|-
TGTGCCAGCAGTTTATCCTCTTCCCGCGGAGGGGCCTACAATGAGCAGTTCTTC
CASSLSSSRGGAYNEQFF
>TRBJ1-1|TRBV7-9|-|-
TGTGCCAGCAGCCCGTTCGGGGGAGATGACACTGAAGCTTTCTTT
CASSPFGGDDTEAFF
>TRBJ2-7|TRBV18|-|-
TGTGCCAGCTCAGCGGACAGTGGTGCCTACGAGCAGTACTTC
CASSADSGAYEQYF
>TRBJ2-7|TRBV19|few|-
TGTGCCAGTAGTGCACAGGGTTGGGACGAGCAGTACTTC
CASSAQGWDEQYF
>TRBJ1-5|TRBV23-1|once|TRBD1
TGCGCCAGCAGTCAACCGCCCGAACTCCGGGACAGAAGTCAGCCCCAGCATTTT
CASSQPPELRDRSQPQHF
>TRBJ2-1|TRBV5-1|-|TRBD2
TGCGCCAGCAGCTTGACTAGCGGGATCTACAATGAGCAGTTCTTC
CASSLTSGIYNEQFF
>TRBJ1-1|TRBV30|-|-
TGTGCCTGGAACAGGAGGAACACTGAAGCTTTCTTT
CAWNRRNTEAFF
>TRBJ2-1|TRBV4-2|-|-
TGTGCCAGCAGCCTGTCAGGGGGACTGGGGTACAATGAGCAGTTCTTC
CASSLSGGLGYNEQFF
>TRBJ1-4|TRBV28|-|TRBD1
TGTGCCAGCAGTCCTACAGGGGCGGGAAATGAAAAACTGTTTTTT
CASSPTGAGNEKLFF
>TRBJ1-4|TRBV7-2|-|TRBD1
TGTGCCAGCAGCCTCCCCCGACAGGGGGCGAAAGAAAAACTGTTTTTT
CASSLPRQGAKEKLFF
>TRBJ2-5|TRBV15|-|TRBD1
TGTGCCAGCAAAGGGGAGCCAGGGGGCGAAGAGACCCAGTACTTC
CASKGEPGGEETQYF
>TRBJ2-2|TRBV7-2|-|TRBD2
TGTGCCAGCAGCTTTCTGACTAGCGGGAGTGCCGGGGAGCTGTTTTTT
CASSFLTSGSAGELFF
>TRBJ2-7|TRBV28|-|TRBD2
TGCGAAAGCGGGAGCATCTACGAGCAGTACTTC
CESGSIYEQYF
>TRBJ1-4|TRBV5-1|-|-
TGCGCCAGCAGCCCCGGGGCAACTAATGAAAAACTGTTTTTT
CASSPGATNEKLFF
>TRBJ2-1|TRBV7-2|-|TRBD2
TGTGCCAGCAGCTTGACGACTAGCGGCTACAATGAGCAGTTCTTC
CASSLTTSGYNEQFF